This T cell receptor (beta chain) appears in the sequencing data of a study of blood T cell repertoires in COVID-19. Across the study: Italy, Spain and the United States were the sources of the convalescent and acute COVID-19 samples. Sources were T cells, B-cell-depleted T cells, or PBMCs; the material itself was cDNA or gDNA.

In the authors' workflow: Amplification of reference gene primers was used by the study to estimate nucleated cell counts. Libraries were prepared by immunoSEQ multiplex PCR; TCRdb keeps only in-frame clonotypes and omits some of them. That table supplies the V and J calls and clone size; D and trimming were determined from the DNA. The sample records some 170,000 clones, approximately 90% being singletons. The source material was peripheral blood. This clonotype was obtained from a woman aged 50 to 60 with acute or convalescent COVID-19.

The DNA of the CDR3 is TGTGCCAGCAGTGAATTAGGGTCGGGGCTGTTTTTT. It yields the protein CASSELGSGLFF. J is TRBJ1-4 and V is TRBV25-1, with D hard to call. The CDR3 is made up of 12 amino acids. The germline V gene has CDR1 MGHDK and CDR2 SYGVNS. The V and J ends lost 1 base and 14 bases respectively, with 11 bases between them.